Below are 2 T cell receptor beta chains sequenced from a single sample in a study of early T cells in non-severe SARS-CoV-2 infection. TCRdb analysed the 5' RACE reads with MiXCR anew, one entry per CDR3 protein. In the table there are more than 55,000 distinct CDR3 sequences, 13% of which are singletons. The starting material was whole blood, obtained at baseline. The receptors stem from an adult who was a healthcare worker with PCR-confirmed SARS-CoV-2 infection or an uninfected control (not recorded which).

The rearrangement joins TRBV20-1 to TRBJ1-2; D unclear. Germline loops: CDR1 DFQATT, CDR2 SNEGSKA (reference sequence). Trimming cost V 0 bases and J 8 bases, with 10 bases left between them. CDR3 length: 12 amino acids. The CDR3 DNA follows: TGCAGTGCTAGAGACGGGGATCAGGGCTACACCTTC. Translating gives CSARDGDQGYTF.

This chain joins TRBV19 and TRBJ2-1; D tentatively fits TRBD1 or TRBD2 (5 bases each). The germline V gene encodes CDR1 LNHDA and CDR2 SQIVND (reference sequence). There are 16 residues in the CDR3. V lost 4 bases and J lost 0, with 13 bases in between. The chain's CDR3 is CASSNGAADSYNEQFF. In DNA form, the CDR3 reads TGTGCCAGTAGTAACGGGGCCGCCGACTCCTACAATGAGCAGTTCTTC.